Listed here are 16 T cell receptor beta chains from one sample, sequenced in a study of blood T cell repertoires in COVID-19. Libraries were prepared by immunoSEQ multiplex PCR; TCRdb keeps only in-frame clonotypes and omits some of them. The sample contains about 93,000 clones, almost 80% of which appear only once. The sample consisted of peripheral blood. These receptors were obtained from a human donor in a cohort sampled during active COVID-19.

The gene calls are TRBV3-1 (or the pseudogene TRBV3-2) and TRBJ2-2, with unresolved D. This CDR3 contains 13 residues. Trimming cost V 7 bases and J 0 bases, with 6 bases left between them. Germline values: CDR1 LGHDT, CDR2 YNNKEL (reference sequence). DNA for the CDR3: TGTGCCAGCACCCGGTCGAACACCGGGGAGCTGTTTTTT. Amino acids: CASTRSNTGELFF.

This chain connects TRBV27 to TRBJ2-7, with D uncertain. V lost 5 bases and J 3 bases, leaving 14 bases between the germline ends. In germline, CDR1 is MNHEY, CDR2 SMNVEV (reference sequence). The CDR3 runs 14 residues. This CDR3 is CASSHQFPLYEQYF. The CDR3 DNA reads TGTGCCAGCAGTCACCAGTTTCCCCTCTACGAGCAGTACTTC.

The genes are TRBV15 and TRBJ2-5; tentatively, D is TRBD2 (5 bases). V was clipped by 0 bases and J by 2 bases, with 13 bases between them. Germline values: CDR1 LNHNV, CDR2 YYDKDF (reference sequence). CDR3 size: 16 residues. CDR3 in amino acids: CATSRDQRALQETQYF. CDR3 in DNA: TGTGCCACCAGCAGAGATCAGAGGGCCCTACAAGAGACCCAGTACTTC.

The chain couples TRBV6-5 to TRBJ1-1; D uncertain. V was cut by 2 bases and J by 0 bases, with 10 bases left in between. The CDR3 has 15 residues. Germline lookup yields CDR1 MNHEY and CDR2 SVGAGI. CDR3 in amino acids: CASSYEGQLNTEAFF. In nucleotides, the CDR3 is TGTGCCAGCAGTTACGAGGGTCAGTTGAACACTGAAGCTTTCTTT.

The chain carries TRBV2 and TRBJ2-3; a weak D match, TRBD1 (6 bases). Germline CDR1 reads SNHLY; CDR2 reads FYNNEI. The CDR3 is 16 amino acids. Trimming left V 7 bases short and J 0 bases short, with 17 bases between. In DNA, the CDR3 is TGTGCCAGCATCTGGCTTCAGGGGCCGAGCACAGATACGCAGTATTTT. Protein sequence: CASIWLQGPSTDTQYF.

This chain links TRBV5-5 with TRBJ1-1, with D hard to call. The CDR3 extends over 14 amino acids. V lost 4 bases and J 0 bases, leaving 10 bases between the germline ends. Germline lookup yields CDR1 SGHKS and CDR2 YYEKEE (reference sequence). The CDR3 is CASSVRVLNTEAFF. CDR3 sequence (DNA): TGTGCCAGCAGCGTGAGGGTCCTGAACACTGAAGCTTTCTTT.

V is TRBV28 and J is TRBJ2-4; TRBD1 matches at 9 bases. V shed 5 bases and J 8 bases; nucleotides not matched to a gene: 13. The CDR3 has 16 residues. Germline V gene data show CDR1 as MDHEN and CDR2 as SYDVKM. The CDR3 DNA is TGTGCCAGCAGTCTCGGACAGGGGTCGACAAGGGACATTCAGTACTTC. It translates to CASSLGQGSTRDIQYF. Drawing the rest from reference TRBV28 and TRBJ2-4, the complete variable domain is DVKVTQSSRYLVKRTGEKVFLECVQDMDHENMFWYRQDPGLGLRLIYFSYDVKMKEKGDIPEGYSVSREKKERFSLILESASTNQTSMYLCASSLGQGSTRDIQYFGAGTRLSVL.

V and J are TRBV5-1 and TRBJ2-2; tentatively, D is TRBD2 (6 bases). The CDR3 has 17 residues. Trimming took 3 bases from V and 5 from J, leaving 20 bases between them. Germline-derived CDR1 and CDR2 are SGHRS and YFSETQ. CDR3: CASSYNRLDLRTGELFF. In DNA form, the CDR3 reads TGCGCCAGCAGCTACAATAGACTAGACCTAAGGACCGGGGAGCTGTTTTTT.

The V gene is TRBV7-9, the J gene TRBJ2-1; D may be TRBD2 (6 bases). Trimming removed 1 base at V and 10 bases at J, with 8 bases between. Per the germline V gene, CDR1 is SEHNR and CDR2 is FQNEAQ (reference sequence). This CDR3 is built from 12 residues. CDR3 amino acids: CASSLVGLEQFF. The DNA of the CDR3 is TGTGCCAGCAGCTTAGTCGGACTAGAGCAGTTCTTC.

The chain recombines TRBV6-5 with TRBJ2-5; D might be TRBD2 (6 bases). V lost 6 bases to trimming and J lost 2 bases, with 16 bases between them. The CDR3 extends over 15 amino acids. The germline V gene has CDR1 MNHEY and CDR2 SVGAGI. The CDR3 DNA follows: TGTGCCAGCAGGAGAGGAGGGACGGGACAAGAGACCCAGTACTTC. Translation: CASRRGGTGQETQYF.

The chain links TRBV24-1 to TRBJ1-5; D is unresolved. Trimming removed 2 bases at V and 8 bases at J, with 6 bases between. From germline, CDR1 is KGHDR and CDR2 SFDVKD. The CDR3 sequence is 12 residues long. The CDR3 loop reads CATSDSSEPQHF. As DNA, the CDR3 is TGTGCCACCAGTGATTCATCGGAGCCCCAGCATTTT.

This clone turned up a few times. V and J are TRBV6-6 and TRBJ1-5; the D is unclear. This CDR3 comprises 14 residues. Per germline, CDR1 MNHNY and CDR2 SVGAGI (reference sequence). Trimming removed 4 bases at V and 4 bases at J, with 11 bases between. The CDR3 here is CASSSPPGNQPQHF. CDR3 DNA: TGTGCCAGCAGTTCCCCTCCGGGTAATCAGCCCCAGCATTTT.

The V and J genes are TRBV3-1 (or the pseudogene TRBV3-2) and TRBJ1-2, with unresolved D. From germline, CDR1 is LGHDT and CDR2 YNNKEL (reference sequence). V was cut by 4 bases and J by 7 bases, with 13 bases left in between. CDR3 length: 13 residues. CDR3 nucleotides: TGTGCCAGCAGCCGCGTAGGGAGGAGTGGCTACACCTTC. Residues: CASSRVGRSGYTF.

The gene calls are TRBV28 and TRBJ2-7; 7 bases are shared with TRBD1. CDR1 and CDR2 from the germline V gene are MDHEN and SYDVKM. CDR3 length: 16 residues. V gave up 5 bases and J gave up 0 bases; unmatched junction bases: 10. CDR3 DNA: TGTGCCAGCAGTCCCCCGACAGGGAGATACTCCTACGAGCAGTACTTC. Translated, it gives CASSPPTGRYSYEQYF.

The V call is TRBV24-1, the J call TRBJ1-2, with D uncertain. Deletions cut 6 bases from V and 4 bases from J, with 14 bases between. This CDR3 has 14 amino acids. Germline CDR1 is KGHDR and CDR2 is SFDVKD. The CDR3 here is CATSPGPALYGYTF. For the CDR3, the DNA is TGTGCCACCAGTCCAGGTCCCGCCCTCTATGGCTACACCTTC.

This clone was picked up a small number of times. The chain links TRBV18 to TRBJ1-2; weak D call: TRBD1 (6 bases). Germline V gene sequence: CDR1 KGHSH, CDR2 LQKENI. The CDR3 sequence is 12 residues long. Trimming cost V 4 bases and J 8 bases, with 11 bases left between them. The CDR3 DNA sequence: TGTGCCAGCTCACGACCTCAGGGGGGCTACACCTTC. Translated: CASSRPQGGYTF.